This T cell receptor (beta chain) derives from a study of tumor T cells in aggressive B-cell lymphoma. The V gene's germline CDR1 is SGHDT and CDR2 YYEEEE. The CDR3 runs to 18 residues. Assay used: immunoSEQ multiplex PCR; TCRdb lists only in-frame clones, some missing. The repertoire holds around 11,000 clones, with about 89% as singletons. This clone was detected once. A read error may account for a junction end that differs from germline. This sequence originates from an adult with diffuse large B cell lymphoma. Material: tumor tissue. The chain employs TRBV5-6 and TRBJ2-6, with D perhaps TRBD1 (5 bases). The CDR3 DNA is TGTGCCAGCAGCTTGATGGCAGCGACCTTTCCTGGGGCCAACGCCCTGACTTTC. Residues: CASSLMAATFPGANALTF.